A selection of T cell receptor beta chains follows, all from one sample in a study of blood T cell repertoires in COVID-19. Produced via immunoSEQ multiplex PCR; TCRdb's table is partial and in-frame only. The repertoire has roughly 70,000 clones, about 82% of them found once; the top ten carry 9.7%. The sample taken for sequencing was peripheral blood. All receptors derive from a human donor in a cohort sampled during active COVID-19. Both conserved end residues are part of each CDR3. A D gene is named only where the DNA matches it firmly. Clone sizes are given selectively: once, few, many, or a class where the clone is expanded.

CDR3nt | CDR3aa | d_gene | abundance | j_gene | v_gene | len
TGTGCCAGCAGCCGGGTAGCGGGAGCGTTCACCGGGGAGCTGTTTTTT | CASSRVAGAFTGELFF | TRBD2 | - | TRBJ2-2 | TRBV7-2 | 16
TGTGCCAGCAGCCCCCTGCTAGCGGGAGGGGCAGAGACCCAGTACTTC | CASSPLLAGGAETQYF | TRBD2 | few | TRBJ2-5 | TRBV5-6 | 16
TGTGCCAGCAGCTCTCGGACGGGGAGGTACGAGCAGTACTTC | CASSSRTGRYEQYF | - | - | TRBJ2-7 | TRBV3-1/TRBV3-2 | 14
TGTGCCACCAGCGTCCGGACAGCACAAGGCTACACCTTC | CATSVRTAQGYTF | - | few | TRBJ1-2 | TRBV15 | 13
TGTGCCAGCAGTGTACAGGAGCTCTACGAGCAGTACTTC | CASSVQELYEQYF | - | - | TRBJ2-7 | TRBV2 | 13
TGCGCCAGCAAAGCGACAGGCCGAGACACAGATACGCAGTATTTT | CASKATGRDTDTQYF | - | - | TRBJ2-3 | TRBV5-1 | 15
TGTGCCAGCAGCCGGACTAGCGGGAGCTCCTACGAGCAGTACTTC | CASSRTSGSSYEQYF | TRBD2 | - | TRBJ2-7 | TRBV7-2 | 15
TGCGCCAGCAGCCAAGCACAGGGTCAGGCTTTCTTT | CASSQAQGQAFF | - | - | TRBJ1-1 | TRBV4-3 | 12
TGTGCCACCAGTGAGTCCGGGACAACTCACGATGAGCAGTTCTTC | CATSESGTTHDEQFF | - | - | TRBJ2-1 | TRBV24-1 | 15
TGTGCCAGCAGCAAAGCGCGGCTTCTCTCCTACGAGCAGTACTTC | CASSKARLLSYEQYF | - | - | TRBJ2-7 | TRBV21-1 | 15
TGTGCCAGCAGCTTGGTCGCGGGAGGGTCCTACGAGCAGTACTTC | CASSLVAGGSYEQYF | TRBD2 | - | TRBJ2-7 | TRBV5-6 | 15
TGTGCCAGCAGGGTTGGGTCCAGAGCGGGAGATAACACCGGGGAGCTGTTTTTT | CASRVGSRAGDNTGELFF | TRBD2 | many | TRBJ2-2 | TRBV7-2 | 18
TGTGCCAGCTCATACCAGGGTGACTATGGCTACACCTTC | CASSYQGDYGYTF | - | - | TRBJ1-2 | TRBV18 | 13
TGTGCCAGCAGGGACAGGGCCAATCAGCCCCAGCATTTT | CASRDRANQPQHF | TRBD1 | - | TRBJ1-5 | TRBV6-5 | 13
TGCAGCGTCGATAGGACAGGGCATGGCTACACCTTC | CSVDRTGHGYTF | TRBD1 | - | TRBJ1-2 | TRBV29-1 | 12
TGTGCCAGCAGTTTATCACAGGGCGGCGGGGAGCTGTTTTTT | CASSLSQGGGELFF | - | - | TRBJ2-2 | TRBV28 | 14
TGCGCCAGCAGCTTGCCCCCGGAGACCCAGTACTTC | CASSLPPETQYF | - | - | TRBJ2-5 | TRBV5-1 | 12
TGCGCCAGCAGCTTGGACACGGGCACTGAAGCTTTCTTT | CASSLDTGTEAFF | - | - | TRBJ1-1 | TRBV5-1 | 13
TGTGCCAGCAGTACCCGGACACCTCTGTACTTC | CASSTRTPLYF | - | - | TRBJ2-7 | TRBV12-3/TRBV12-4 | 11
TGTGCCAGCAGCCGCGGACAGGGCTATAGCAATCAGCCCCAGCATTTT | CASSRGQGYSNQPQHF | TRBD1 | - | TRBJ1-5 | TRBV7-2 | 16
TGTGCCAGCAGCGGACAGGGGGCGAATGGCTACACCTTC | CASSGQGANGYTF | TRBD1 | - | TRBJ1-2 | TRBV6-5 | 13
TGCGCCAGCAGCATCACAGGGCTTATCAATGAAAAACTGTTTTTT | CASSITGLINEKLFF | - | - | TRBJ1-4 | TRBV5-1 | 15
TGTGCCAGCAGCTTAGCGGGGGGGCTCTCCTACAATGAGCAGTTCTTC | CASSLAGGLSYNEQFF | - | - | TRBJ2-1 | TRBV7-2 | 16
TGTGCCAGCAGTTCATCCGGGACAGGGGGTTTCGAGCAGTACTTC | CASSSSGTGGFEQYF | TRBD1 | - | TRBJ2-7 | TRBV6-2/TRBV6-3 | 15
TGTGCCAGCAGCTACACCGCTACAGGGGAAGCTTTCTTT | CASSYTATGEAFF | - | once | TRBJ1-1 | TRBV6-6 | 13
TGTGCCAGCAGTCGCGGATGGTTGTTGGGTGAAGCTTTCTTT | CASSRGWLLGEAFF | - | - | TRBJ1-1 | TRBV28 | 14
TGTGCCAGCAGCTTAGGGCAGGGTCGACTAGCGGGTTCCGAGCAGTACTTC | CASSLGQGRLAGSEQYF | TRBD2 | - | TRBJ2-7 | TRBV7-2 | 17
TGTGCCAGCAGTCCACTCAGGGGGAGTGGATACGAGCAGTACTTC | CASSPLRGSGYEQYF | TRBD1 | - | TRBJ2-7 | TRBV28 | 15
TGTGCCAGCAGTTTTGAGGGACGGGGTGGGACAGGGAAGGGCAATCAGCCCCAGCATTTT | CASSFEGRGGTGKGNQPQHF | TRBD1 | - | TRBJ1-5 | TRBV28 | 20
TGTGCCAGCAGGAGGCCCGGACAGGGTCCCACTGAAGCTTTCTTT | CASRRPGQGPTEAFF | TRBD1 | - | TRBJ1-1 | TRBV2 | 15
TGCGCCAGCAGCCATGTCCTAGGCCGACGAGACACCGGGGAGCTGTTTTTT | CASSHVLGRRDTGELFF | - | - | TRBJ2-2 | TRBV4-1 | 17
TGTGCCAGCAGTCCCGGGACAGGGGTTTCACCCCTCCACTTT | CASSPGTGVSPLHF | TRBD1 | - | TRBJ1-6 | TRBV7-9 | 14
TGTGCCAGCAGGGCCGGGACAGGGGAATTTAACAATCAGCCCCAGCATTTT | CASRAGTGEFNNQPQHF | TRBD1 | - | TRBJ1-5 | TRBV7-2 | 17
TGTGCCAGCAGTAGAGGACAGGACACAGATACGCAGTATTTT | CASSRGQDTDTQYF | TRBD1 | - | TRBJ2-3 | TRBV28 | 14
TGTGCCAGCAGCCTGGGACTAGCGGTCTCCGAGCAGTACTTC | CASSLGLAVSEQYF | TRBD2 | - | TRBJ2-7 | TRBV5-6 | 14
TGTGCCAGCAGCTTAAGCCCCGGACAGGGGGCATCTGAAGCTTTCTTT | CASSLSPGQGASEAFF | TRBD1 | - | TRBJ1-1 | TRBV7-3 | 16
TGTGCCAGCAGGATGGGGACAGGACCCACAGATACGCAGTATTTT | CASRMGTGPTDTQYF | TRBD1 | - | TRBJ2-3 | TRBV6-4 | 15
TGCGCCAGCAGCCAACTTACAGGGGGTGGGAACGAGCAGTACTTC | CASSQLTGGGNEQYF | TRBD1 | - | TRBJ2-7 | TRBV4-1 | 15
TGTGCCAGCAGCTTGGCAGGACAGGGGAATGAAAAACTGTTTTTT | CASSLAGQGNEKLFF | TRBD1 | - | TRBJ1-4 | TRBV5-6 | 15
TGTGCCAGCAGACCGGGACAGGGAACGATGGGCTACACCTTC | CASRPGQGTMGYTF | TRBD1 | - | TRBJ1-2 | TRBV6-5 | 14
TGTGCCAGCAGCTTAGCACACAGGAGCTCCTACGAGCAGTACTTC | CASSLAHRSSYEQYF | - | once | TRBJ2-7 | TRBV7-2 | 15
TGTGCCAGCAGCTTGCTAGCGGGAGGTTGGGACTACAATGAGCAGTTCTTC | CASSLLAGGWDYNEQFF | TRBD2 | - | TRBJ2-1 | TRBV11-2 | 17
TGTGCCAGCAGTTACTCGATGTCGGGGGGCCTTATCTATGGCTACACCTTC | CASSYSMSGGLIYGYTF | - | - | TRBJ1-2 | TRBV6-2/TRBV6-3 | 17
TGTGCCACCAGTGTGGCAGGTGACCAGTTCTTC | CATSVAGDQFF | - | once | TRBJ2-1 | TRBV24-1 | 11
TGCGCCAGCAGCCAAGATCCCGGGCAGGGAACCCTCTCTGGGGCCAACGTCCTGACTTTC | CASSQDPGQGTLSGANVLTF | - | once | TRBJ2-6 | TRBV4-3 | 20